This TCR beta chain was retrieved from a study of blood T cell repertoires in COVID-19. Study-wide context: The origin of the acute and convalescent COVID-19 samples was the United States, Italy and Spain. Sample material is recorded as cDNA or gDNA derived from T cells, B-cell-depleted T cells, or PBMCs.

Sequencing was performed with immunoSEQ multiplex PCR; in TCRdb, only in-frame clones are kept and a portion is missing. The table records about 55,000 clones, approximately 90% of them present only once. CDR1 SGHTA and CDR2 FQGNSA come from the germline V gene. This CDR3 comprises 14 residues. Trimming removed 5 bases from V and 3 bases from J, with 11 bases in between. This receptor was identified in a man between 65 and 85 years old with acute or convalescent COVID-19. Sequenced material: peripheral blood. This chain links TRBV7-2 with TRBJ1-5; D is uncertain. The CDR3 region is CASSPTGYNQPQHF. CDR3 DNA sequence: TGTGCCAGCAGCCCCACGGGGTACAATCAGCCCCAGCATTTT.